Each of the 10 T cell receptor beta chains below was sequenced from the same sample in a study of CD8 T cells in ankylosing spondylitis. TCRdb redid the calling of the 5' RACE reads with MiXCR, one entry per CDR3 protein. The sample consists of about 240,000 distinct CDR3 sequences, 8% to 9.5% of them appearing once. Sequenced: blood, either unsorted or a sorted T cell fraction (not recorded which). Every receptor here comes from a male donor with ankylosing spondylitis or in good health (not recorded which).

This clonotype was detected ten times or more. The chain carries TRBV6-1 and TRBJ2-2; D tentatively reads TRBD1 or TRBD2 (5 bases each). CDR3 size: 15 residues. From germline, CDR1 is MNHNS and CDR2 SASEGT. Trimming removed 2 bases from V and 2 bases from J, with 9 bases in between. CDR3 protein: CASSERDQNTGELFF. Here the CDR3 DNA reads TGTGCCAGCAGTGAACGGGACCAAAACACCGGGGAGCTGTTTTTT.

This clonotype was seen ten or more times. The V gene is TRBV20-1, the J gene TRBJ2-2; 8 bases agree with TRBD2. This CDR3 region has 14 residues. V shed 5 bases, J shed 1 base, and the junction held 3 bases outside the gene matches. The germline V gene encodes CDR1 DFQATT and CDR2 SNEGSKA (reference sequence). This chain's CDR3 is CSAPSGGNTGELFF. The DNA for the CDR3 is TGCAGTGCTCCGAGCGGGGGGAACACCGGGGAGCTGTTTTTT.

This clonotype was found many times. The CDR3 loop reads CASSFPGTGMQFF. Here the CDR3 DNA reads TGTGCCAGCAGCTTTCCCGGGACGGGGATGCAGTTCTTC. This rearrangement joins TRBV7-3 to TRBJ2-1, with D perhaps given as TRBD1 or TRBD2 (5 bases each). This CDR3 has 13 residues. Trimming shortened V by 3 bases and J by 12 bases, and 15 bases separated the two germline ends. Looked up from germline, CDR1 is SGHTA and CDR2 is FQGTGA.

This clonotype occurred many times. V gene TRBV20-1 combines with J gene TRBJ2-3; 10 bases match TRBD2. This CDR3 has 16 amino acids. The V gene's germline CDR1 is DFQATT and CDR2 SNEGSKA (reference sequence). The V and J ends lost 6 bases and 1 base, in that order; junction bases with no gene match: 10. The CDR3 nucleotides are TGCAGTGCCAAGCGGGGGGGAGCGAAGGGCACAGATACGCAGTATTTT. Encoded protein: CSAKRGGAKGTDTQYF.

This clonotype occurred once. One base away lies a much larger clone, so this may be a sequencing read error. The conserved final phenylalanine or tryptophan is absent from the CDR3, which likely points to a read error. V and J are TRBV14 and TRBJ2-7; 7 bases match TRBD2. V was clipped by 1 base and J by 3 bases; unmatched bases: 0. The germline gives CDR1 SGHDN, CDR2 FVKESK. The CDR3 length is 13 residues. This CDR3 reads CASSQGTSYEQYS. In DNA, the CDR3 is TGTGCCAGCAGCCAAGGGACTAGCTACGAGCAGTACTCC.

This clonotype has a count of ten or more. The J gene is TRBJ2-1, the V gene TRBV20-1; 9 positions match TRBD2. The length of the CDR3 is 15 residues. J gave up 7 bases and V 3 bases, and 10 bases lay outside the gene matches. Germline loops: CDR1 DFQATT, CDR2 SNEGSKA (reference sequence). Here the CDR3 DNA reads TGCAGTGCTAGGGGACTAGCCCATTGGAGTAATGAGCAGTTCTTC. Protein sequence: CSARGLAHWSNEQFF.

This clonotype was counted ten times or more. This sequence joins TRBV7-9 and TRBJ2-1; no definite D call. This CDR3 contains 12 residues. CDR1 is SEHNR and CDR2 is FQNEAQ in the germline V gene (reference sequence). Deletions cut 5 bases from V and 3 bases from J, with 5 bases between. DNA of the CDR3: TGTGCCAGCAGCCAGGACTACAATGAGCAGTTCTTC. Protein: CASSQDYNEQFF.

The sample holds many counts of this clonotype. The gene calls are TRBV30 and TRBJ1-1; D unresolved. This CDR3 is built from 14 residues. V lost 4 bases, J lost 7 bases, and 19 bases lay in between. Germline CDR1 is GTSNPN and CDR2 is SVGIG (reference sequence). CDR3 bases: TGTGCCTGGACCCCCCGGGGTAGAGGATATGAAGCTTTCTTT. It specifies CAWTPRGRGYEAFF. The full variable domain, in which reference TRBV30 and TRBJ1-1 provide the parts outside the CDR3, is SQTIHQWPATLVQPVGSPLSLECTVEGTSNPNLYWYRQAAGRGLQLLFYSVGIGQISSEVPQNLSASRPQDRQFILSSKKLLLSDSGFYLCAWTPRGRGYEAFFGQGTRLTVV.

CDR3 sequence: CASSLASLVYQETQYF. The CDR3 DNA sequence: TGTGCCAGCAGCTTAGCTTCGTTAGTCTACCAAGAGACCCAGTACTTC. The chain is built from TRBV7-6 and TRBJ2-5; D call uncertain. Germline V lookup: CDR1 SGHVS, CDR2 FNYEAQ. The CDR3 totals 16 residues. V lost 0 bases and J lost 0, with 11 bases in between.

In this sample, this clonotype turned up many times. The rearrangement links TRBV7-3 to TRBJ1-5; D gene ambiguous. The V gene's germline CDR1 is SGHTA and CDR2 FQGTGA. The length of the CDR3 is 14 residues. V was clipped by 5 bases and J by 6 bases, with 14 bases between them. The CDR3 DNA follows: TGTGCCAGCAGCCATGACGGGGTAGGTCAGCCCCAGCATTTT. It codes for CASSHDGVGQPQHF.